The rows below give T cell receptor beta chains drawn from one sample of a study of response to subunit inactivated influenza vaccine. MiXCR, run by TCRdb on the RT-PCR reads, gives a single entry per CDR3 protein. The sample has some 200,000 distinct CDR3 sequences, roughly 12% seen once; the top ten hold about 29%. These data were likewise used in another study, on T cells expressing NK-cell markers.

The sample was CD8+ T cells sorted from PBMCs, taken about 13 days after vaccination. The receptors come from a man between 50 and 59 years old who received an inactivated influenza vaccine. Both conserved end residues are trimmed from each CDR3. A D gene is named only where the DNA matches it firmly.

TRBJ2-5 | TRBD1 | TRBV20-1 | SARPDRGQETQY
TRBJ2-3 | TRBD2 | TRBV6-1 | AGWTSGSTDTQY
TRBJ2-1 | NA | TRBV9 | ASSVRAPYNEQF
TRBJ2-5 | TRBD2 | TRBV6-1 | ASSPVMTSGSLGETQY
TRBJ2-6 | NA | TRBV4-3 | ASSQTGSSGANVLT
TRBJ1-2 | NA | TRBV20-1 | SARIPDRTNYGYT
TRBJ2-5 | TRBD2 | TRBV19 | ASSPGLAGDLQETQY
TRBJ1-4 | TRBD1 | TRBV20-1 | SAKSRGEVELF
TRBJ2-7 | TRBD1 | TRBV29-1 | SVEESGQGSYEQY
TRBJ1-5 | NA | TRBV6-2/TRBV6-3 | ASTYSISSNQPQH
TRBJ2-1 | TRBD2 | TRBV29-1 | SVAVAGAGEQF
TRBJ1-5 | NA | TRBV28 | ASSFAGPQPQH
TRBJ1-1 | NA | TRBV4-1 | ASSQSEGPEAF
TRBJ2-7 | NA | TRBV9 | ASSVAGSSSGEQY
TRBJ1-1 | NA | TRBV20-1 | SAPGFDTEAF
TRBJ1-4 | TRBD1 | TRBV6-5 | ASSYFGQGAPPTNEKLF
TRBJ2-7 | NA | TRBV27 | ASSLVPGVEQY
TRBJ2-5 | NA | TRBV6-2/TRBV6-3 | ASSYTHETQY
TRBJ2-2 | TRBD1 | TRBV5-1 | ASSPPPGQGGTGELF
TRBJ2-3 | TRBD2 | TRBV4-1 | ASSQSLAVWRGTDTQY
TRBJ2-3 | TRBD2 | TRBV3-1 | ASSQALAGATASTDTQY
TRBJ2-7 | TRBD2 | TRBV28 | ASSLFLGSEGSGRVSSYEQY
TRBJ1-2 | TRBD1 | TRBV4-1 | ASSLVLGTDADGYT
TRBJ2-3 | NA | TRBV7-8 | ASSLEVYPDTQY
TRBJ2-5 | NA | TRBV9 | ASSVADSYQETQY
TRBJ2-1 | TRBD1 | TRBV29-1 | SVEGQGVLYEQF
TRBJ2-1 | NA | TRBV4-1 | ASSQNAGNEQF
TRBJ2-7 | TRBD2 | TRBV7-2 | ASSLGEGWLVEQY
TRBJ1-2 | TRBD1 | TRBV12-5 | ASGWDSDYGYT
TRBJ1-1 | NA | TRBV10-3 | AISESPNTEAF
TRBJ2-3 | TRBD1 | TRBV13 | ASSWPGGTDTQY
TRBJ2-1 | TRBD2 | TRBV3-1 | ASSQDFAGEAYNEQF
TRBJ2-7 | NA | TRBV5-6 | AIGLGLSYEQY
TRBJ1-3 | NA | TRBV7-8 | ASSLGSGNTIY
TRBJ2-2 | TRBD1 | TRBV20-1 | SARDPQGIENTGELF
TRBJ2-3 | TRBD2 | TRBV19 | ASSIGSLREKTQY
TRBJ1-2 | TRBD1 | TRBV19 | ASSIVGRGLYYGYT
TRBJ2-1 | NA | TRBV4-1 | ASSRNLGDEQF
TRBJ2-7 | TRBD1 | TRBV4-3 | ASSQGGTGQYEQY
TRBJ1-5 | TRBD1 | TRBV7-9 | ASSSGQGEGQPQH
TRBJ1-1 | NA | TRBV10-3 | AISEAVQGRAEAF
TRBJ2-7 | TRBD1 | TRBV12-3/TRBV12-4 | ASSPGQGIYEQY
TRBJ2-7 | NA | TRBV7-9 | ASSAGTATYEQY
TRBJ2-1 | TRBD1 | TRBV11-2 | ASSYRTGGLSYNEQF
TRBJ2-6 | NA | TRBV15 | ATSRGRYSGANVLT
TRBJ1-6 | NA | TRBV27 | ASSLYGSSYNSPLH
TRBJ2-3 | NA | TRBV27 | ASSFGAEDTQY
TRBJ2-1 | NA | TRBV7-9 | ASSLYPAEQF
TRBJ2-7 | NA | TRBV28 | ASSPVTGLSSYEQY
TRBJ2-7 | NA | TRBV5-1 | ASSPDRIYEQY
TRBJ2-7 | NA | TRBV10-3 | AIGASEIYEQY
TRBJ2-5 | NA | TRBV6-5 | ASSYSVGVQETQY
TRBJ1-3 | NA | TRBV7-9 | ASSLAWGRISGNTIY
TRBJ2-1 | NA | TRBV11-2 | ASSRGANNEQF
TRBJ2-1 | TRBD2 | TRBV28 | ASSLAGGRNEQF
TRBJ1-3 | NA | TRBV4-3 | ASSQDLSSGNTIY
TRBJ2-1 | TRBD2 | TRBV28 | ASSLRAGLAGTLAMEQF